Below are 27 T cell receptor beta chains sequenced from a single sample in a study of early T cells in non-severe SARS-CoV-2 infection. MiXCR was run by TCRdb on the 5' RACE reads, yielding one entry per CDR3 protein. The sample consists of about 98,000 distinct CDR3 sequences, 13% to 15% of them appearing once. Sequencing was done on a sample of whole blood. All receptors derive from an adult who was a healthcare worker with PCR-confirmed SARS-CoV-2 infection or an uninfected control (not recorded which).

This clonotype has just a few counts. The rearrangement uses TRBV7-2 and TRBJ1-6; maybe TRBD1 (5 bases). V gave up 4 bases and J gave up 6 bases, with 10 bases separating them. CDR3 size: 14 residues. The germline V gene has CDR1 SGHTA and CDR2 FQGNSA. CDR3 region: CASSSDSFNSPLHF. The CDR3 DNA is TGTGCCAGCAGCTCTGACAGTTTTAATTCACCCCTCCACTTT. Looking up the rest from reference TRBV7-2 and TRBJ1-6 gives the full variable domain: GAGVSQSPSNKVTEKGKDVELRCDPISGHTALYWYRQSLGQGLEFLIYFQGNSAPDKSGLPSDRFSAERTGGSVSTLTIQRTQQEDSAVYLCASSSDSFNSPLHFGNGTRLTVT.

The chain has TRBV6-5 and TRBJ2-1; 8 nucleotides agree with TRBD2. Germline V gene lookup returns CDR1 MNHEY and CDR2 SVGAGI. The CDR3 length is 14 residues. The V gene end was trimmed by 8 bases and the J gene end by 0 bases; junction bases not matched to a gene: 3. The CDR3 DNA sequence: TGTGCCAGCGGGGGACTAGACTCCTACAATGAGCAGTTCTTC. It yields the protein CASGGLDSYNEQFF.

Only a few counts were recorded for this clonotype. The chain carries TRBV5-1 and TRBJ1-1; 7 nucleotides match TRBD1. The germline V gene encodes CDR1 SGHRS and CDR2 YFSETQ. The CDR3 length is 15 residues. V lost 4 bases and J lost 2; bases outside the gene matches: 8. CDR3: CASSPGDRENTEAFF. CDR3 coding DNA: TGCGCCAGCAGCCCGGGGGACAGAGAAAACACTGAAGCTTTCTTT.

The V gene is TRBV19, the J gene TRBJ1-1; unclear D gene. Germline values: CDR1 LNHDA, CDR2 SQIVND (reference sequence). The V and J ends lost 1 base and 8 bases respectively, with 14 bases between them. The CDR3 has 14 amino acids. The DNA for the CDR3 is TGTGCCAGTAGTATAGCTGGCGGACCGACGGAAGCTTTCTTT. Protein sequence: CASSIAGGPTEAFF.

The chain employs TRBV7-6 and TRBJ2-7; D not certain. The CDR3 runs 15 residues. Germline CDR1 and CDR2: SGHVS and FNYEAQ. V lost 1 base to trimming and J lost 0 bases, with 10 bases between them. The CDR3 loop is CASSLGAGRSYEQYF. The CDR3 DNA follows: TGTGCCAGCAGCTTAGGTGCAGGCCGCTCCTACGAGCAGTACTTC.

This clonotype was seen only a few times. CDR3 DNA: TGCGCCAGCAGCTTGGAACAGGGGCTAGGCTACACCTTC. This encodes CASSLEQGLGYTF. J is TRBJ1-2 and V is TRBV5-1, with 7 positions matching TRBD1. Germline CDR1 and CDR2: SGHRS and YFSETQ. The ends lost 0 bases at V and 8 bases at J; junction bases unmatched: 4. This CDR3 contains 13 residues. The whole variable domain, remainder taken from reference TRBV5-1 and TRBJ1-2, is KAGVTQTPRYLIKTRGQQVTLSCSPISGHRSVSWYQQTPGQGLQFLFEYFSETQRNKGNFPGRFSGRQFSNSRSEMNVSTLELGDSALYLCASSLEQGLGYTFGSGTRLTVV.

The rearrangement links TRBV6-5 to TRBJ1-5; 12 nucleotides align to TRBD1. CDR1 and CDR2 from the germline V gene are MNHEY and SVGAGI. The CDR3 has 15 residues. Unmatched junction bases numbered 3, after V lost 6 bases and J lost 3 bases. The CDR3 DNA is TGTGCCAGCAGACGGGACAGGGGGCCCAATCAGCCCCAGCATTTT. Protein sequence: CASRRDRGPNQPQHF.

The rearrangement links TRBV4-2 to TRBJ2-5; D is uncertain. The germline CDR1 and CDR2 sequences are LGHNA and YNFKEQ. Trimming took off 4 bases at V and 0 bases at J, with 12 bases between the two ends. There are 15 residues in the CDR3. The CDR3 is CASSPSYGNQETQYF. Here the CDR3 DNA reads TGTGCCAGCAGCCCATCGTACGGAAACCAAGAGACCCAGTACTTC.

This clonotype was detected a few times. This chain uses TRBV12-3 or TRBV12-4 with TRBJ1-2; TRBD1 is a possible D gene (6 bases). The CDR3 extends over 15 amino acids. The V gene lost 3 bases and the J gene lost 3 bases, with 14 bases spanning the gap. CDR3 residues: CASSFRQAGDYGYTF. The CDR3 nucleotides read TGTGCCAGCAGTTTTCGACAGGCGGGTGACTATGGCTACACCTTC.

This clonotype was detected many times. The V and J genes are TRBV20-1 and TRBJ2-7; 8 positions match TRBD2. V shed 4 bases and J 7 bases; nucleotides not matched to a gene: 9. The germline gives CDR1 DFQATT, CDR2 SNEGSKA (reference sequence). The CDR3 extends over 13 amino acids. The CDR3, as DNA: TGCAGTGCTAATTCGGGAGGGCTGGGAGAGCAGTACTTC. Encoded protein: CSANSGGLGEQYF.

As regards this clonotype: Compared with germline, one end of the junction differs, possibly owing to a read error. This chain links TRBV20-1 with TRBJ1-1; possibly TRBD1 for D (5 bases). There are 13 residues in the CDR3. In germline, CDR1 is DFQATT, CDR2 SNEGSKA (reference sequence). The CDR3: CSARAGIGTEVFF. CDR3 nucleotide sequence: TGCAGTGCTAGGGCAGGGATAGGCACTGAAGTTTTCTTT.

This clonotype occurred a few times. The chain carries TRBV6-5 and TRBJ2-4; D gene unclear. Trimming stripped 6 bases from V and 0 bases from J, with 21 bases between. The CDR3 has 18 residues. CDR1 and CDR2 from the germline V gene are MNHEY and SVGAGI. CDR3 amino acids: CASSLSAGSSGAKNIQYF. CDR3 in DNA: TGTGCCAGCAGCCTCTCAGCCGGGTCGTCAGGAGCCAAAAACATTCAGTACTTC.

J is TRBJ1-1 and V is TRBV7-9; unclear D gene. The length of the CDR3 is 13 residues. Germline CDR1 and CDR2: SEHNR and FQNEAQ (reference sequence). V shed 0 bases and J shed 6 bases, with 8 bases lying between them. The CDR3 nucleotides read TGTGCCAGCAGCTTAGCGCCCTACCCTGAAGCTTTCTTT. This gives the protein CASSLAPYPEAFF.

V is TRBV6-6 and J is TRBJ1-5, with unresolved D. This CDR3 comprises 14 residues. Trimming shortened V by 6 bases and J by 2 bases, and 11 bases separated the two germline ends. CDR1 is MNHNY, CDR2 SVGAGI, per germline (reference sequence). The CDR3, as DNA: TGTGCCAGCAGCCGGGAGAAGGGCAATCAGCCCCAGCATTTT. It codes for CASSREKGNQPQHF.

The chain uses TRBV7-9 and TRBJ2-7; 9 bases agree with TRBD2. Germline values: CDR1 SEHNR, CDR2 FQNEAQ (reference sequence). The CDR3 extends over 14 amino acids. The trim removed 5 bases at V and 3 bases at J, leaving 5 bases unmatched. The CDR3 reads CASSTGLAYYEQYF. CDR3 sequence (DNA): TGTGCCAGCAGCACGGGACTAGCATACTACGAGCAGTACTTC.

This clonotype was observed a few times. The chain couples TRBV5-6 to TRBJ2-1, with TRBD1 matching 7 bases. The CDR3 has 15 amino acids. J lost 7 bases, V lost 0 bases, and 7 bases had no gene match. Germline loops: CDR1 SGHDT, CDR2 YYEEEE. Written as DNA, the CDR3 is TGTGCCAGCAGCTTGGCGCCAGGGGGAACAAATGAGCAGTTCTTC. Translation gives CASSLAPGGTNEQFF.

This chain joins TRBV25-1 and TRBJ2-2; D perhaps matches TRBD2 (6 bases). The CDR3 length is 14 residues. Germline CDR1 and CDR2: MGHDK and SYGVNS. Trimming pared 6 bases from V and 4 bases from J, leaving 12 bases between. CDR3 amino acids: CASRPAGSTGELFF. As DNA, the CDR3 is TGTGCCAGCAGACCCGCGGGGAGCACCGGGGAGCTGTTTTTT.

The chain employs TRBV30 and TRBJ2-5; D possibly uses TRBD1 or TRBD2 (6 bases each). This CDR3 is 18 amino acids long. CDR1 GTSNPN and CDR2 SVGIG come from the germline V gene (reference sequence). The V gene lost 5 bases and the J gene lost 2 bases, with 27 bases spanning the gap. This CDR3 is CAWCSEWGATIEQETQYF. The CDR3 region has the DNA TGTGCCTGGTGTTCTGAGTGGGGGGCAACCATAGAACAAGAGACCCAGTACTTC. The full variable domain, completed using reference TRBV30 and TRBJ2-5, is SQTIHQWPATLVQPVGSPLSLECTVEGTSNPNLYWYRQAAGRGLQLLFYSVGIGQISSEVPQNLSASRPQDRQFILSSKKLLLSDSGFYLCAWCSEWGATIEQETQYFGPGTRLLVL.

V is TRBV11-2 and J is TRBJ2-7; D not resolved. Germline V CDR1 and CDR2: SGHAT, FQNNGV. This CDR3 is 11 amino acids long. V lost 5 bases, J lost 3 bases, and 5 bases lay in between. The CDR3 sequence: CASSTFYEQYF. The CDR3 DNA follows: TGTGCCAGCAGCACCTTCTACGAGCAGTACTTC.

This clonotype has at least ten counts. V and J are TRBV30 and TRBJ2-2; D remains ambiguous. The germline V gene has CDR1 GTSNPN and CDR2 SVGIG (reference sequence). The ends were cut back, 0 bases at V and 4 bases at J, with 12 bases in the middle. This CDR3 contains 15 residues. CDR3 DNA: TGTGCCTGGAGTGTGTTAGGTCTCGGCACCGGGGAGCTGTTTTTT. It translates to CAWSVLGLGTGELFF.

This clonotype has at least ten counts. The chain combines TRBV7-3 with TRBJ2-1; a weak D match, TRBD1 (6 bases). Germline-derived CDR1 and CDR2 are SGHTA and FQGTGA. Trimming pared 5 bases from V and 1 base from J, leaving 12 bases between. The CDR3 is made up of 15 amino acids. The CDR3 DNA reads TGTGCCAGCAGCCCAGGGGCTGGTTCCTACAATGAGCAGTTCTTC. Translation gives CASSPGAGSYNEQFF.

This clonotype was detected only a few times. The CDR3 nucleotides are TGTGCCAGCAGTTCCCGGCCCCGGACAGGGAGTGGTGATACGCAGTATTTT. The encoded protein is CASSSRPRTGSGDTQYF. This chain connects TRBV7-9 to TRBJ2-3; 8 bases match TRBD1. This CDR3 comprises 17 residues. V shed 6 bases and J 6 bases; nucleotides not matched to a gene: 17. Germline CDR1 and CDR2: SEHNR and FQNEAQ (reference sequence).

This chain connects TRBV7-2 to TRBJ1-2; 8 positions match TRBD1. Germline CDR1 SGHTA, CDR2 FQGNSA. This CDR3 has 15 residues. V dropped 5 bases and J dropped 3; count of bases not matched to a gene: 8. The CDR3, as DNA: TGTGCCAGCAGCCCCCTAGGACAGGGCTACTATGGCTACACCTTC. Amino acids: CASSPLGQGYYGYTF.

The V and J genes are TRBV7-6 and TRBJ1-1; the D is unclear. The CDR3 is 14 amino acids. The V end lost 5 bases, the J end lost 3 bases, and 13 bases lay between the germline ends. CDR1 is SGHVS, CDR2 FNYEAQ, per germline. CDR3 nucleotides: TGTGCCAGCAGCCCTAGGACTAAAGACACTGAAGCTTTCTTT. Translation gives CASSPRTKDTEAFF.

This clonotype was seen ten or more times. V usage is TRBV27 and J usage is TRBJ2-3; tentative D call: TRBD2 (5 bases). V was shortened by 5 bases and J by 2 bases, with 23 bases between the two germline ends. The germline V gene encodes CDR1 MNHEY and CDR2 SMNVEV (reference sequence). The CDR3 is 18 residues long. CDR3 nucleotide sequence: TGTGCCAGCAGTCCGTTTCCGCGGGCCTCCTCTTCCACAGATACGCAGTATTTT. Its protein product is CASSPFPRASSSTDTQYF.

The chain links TRBV19 to TRBJ1-2; D unresolved. The CDR3 runs to 9 residues. V lost 7 bases and J lost 8, with 5 bases in between. Looked up from germline, CDR1 is LNHDA and CDR2 is SQIVND (reference sequence). The CDR3 DNA sequence: TGTGCCAGTAAGGGAGGCTACACCTTC. It codes for CASKGGYTF.

There are many counts of this clonotype. The chain couples TRBV20-1 to TRBJ1-5, with D possibly matching TRBD1 (5 bases). Germline V gives CDR1 DFQATT, CDR2 SNEGSKA (reference sequence). The CDR3 contains 13 residues. V shed 6 bases and J shed 4 bases, with 13 bases lying between them. CDR3 nucleotide sequence: TGCAGTGCGTCAATAGGGGCTAATCAGCCCCAGCATTTT. Its protein product is CSASIGANQPQHF.